What follows is one T cell receptor beta chain and its context. Its specificity is not known. This sample was included in a study of shared clonotypes between healthy human individuals. The CDR3 spans 14 residues. Sorted-subset replicate PCRs used about 180 ng DNA, around 31,000 T cell genomes. Sequencing was performed with immunoSEQ multiplex PCR; in TCRdb, only in-frame clones are kept and a portion is missing. The sample shows approximately 400,000 clones, 90% to 97% of them seen only once. Study observations and caveats: Represented diversity (both genetic and exposure-history) was limited by the small number of donors. Larger estimated richness was generally recorded for naive subsets relative to memory subsets.

The clonotype comes from a man aged 30 to 39 in good health. The chain couples TRBV21-1 to TRBJ2-1; the DNA was not compared with TRBD2, the D call given in the table. TRBV21-1 represents a pseudogene. The sequenced sample consisted of memory CD8+ T cells sorted from blood. This sample's subset: CD45RO+ cells pooled with CCR7-negative TemRA cells. The CDR3 protein is CASRRLAGNNEQFF. The CDR3 DNA is TGTGCCAGCAGAAGACTAGCGGGAAACAATGAGCAGTTCTTC.